Each of the 27 T cell receptor beta chains below was sequenced from the same sample in a study of OX40 agonist ivuxolimab in advanced cancers. Assay: immunoSEQ multiplex PCR; the TCRdb copy retains only in-frame clones and omits some. This repertoire shows tens of thousands of clones, about four fifths found once; its top ten account for approximately 28%. This sample comprised CD4+ or CD8+ T cells sorted from blood, obtained in a trial of the OX40 agonist ivuxolimab. The receptors stem from an adult with an advanced solid tumor such as melanoma, head and neck, liver or kidney cancer.

This clone was seen just once. The gene calls are TRBV7-8 and TRBJ2-7, with TRBD1 matching over 7 bases. The CDR3 covers 14 residues. Germline assignment: CDR1 SGHVS and CDR2 FQNEAQ. V was clipped by 5 bases and J by 0 bases; unmatched bases: 4. In nucleotides, the CDR3 is TGTGCCAGCAGCCGAGGGACAGACTCCTACGAGCAGTACTTC. It encodes CASSRGTDSYEQYF.

The rearrangement uses TRBV5-4 and TRBJ2-3; D gene unclear. Between the trimmed V and J ends, which lost 0 bases and 3 bases, there was a span of 8 bases. The CDR3 runs 14 residues. Germline CDR1 SGHNT, CDR2 YYREEE (reference sequence). CDR3 region: CASSLGIGTDTQYF. The CDR3 coding sequence is TGTGCCAGCAGCTTGGGAATTGGGACAGATACGCAGTATTTT.

The J gene is TRBJ2-7, the V gene TRBV9; 7 bases are a match to TRBD2. The J segment lost 1 base and the V segment lost 3 bases, leaving 4 bases of the junction unmatched. The CDR3 runs to 14 residues. The germline V gene encodes CDR1 SGDLS and CDR2 YYNGEE. The CDR3 DNA follows: TGTGCCAGCAGCGAAACTAGCGCTTCCTACGAGCAGTACTTC. Amino acid sequence: CASSETSASYEQYF. The full variable domain, rest sourced from reference TRBV9 and TRBJ2-7, is DSGVTQTPKHLITATGQRVTLRCSPRSGDLSVYWYQQSLDQGLQFLIQYYNGEERAKGNILERFSAQQFPDLHSELNLSSLELGDSALYFCASSETSASYEQYFGPGTRLTVT.

Only a few counts were recorded for this clone. J is TRBJ2-1 and V is TRBV27; no clear D gene. The CDR3 loop spans 14 amino acids. In germline, CDR1 is MNHEY, CDR2 SMNVEV (reference sequence). V lost 4 bases and J lost 6, with 13 bases in between. The CDR3 loop is CASSSGLTRNEQFF. The CDR3 DNA follows: TGTGCCAGCAGTTCCGGATTAACGCGCAATGAGCAGTTCTTC.

CDR3 region: CAISETGTELNTEAFF. In DNA form, the CDR3 reads TGTGCCATCAGTGAAACCGGGACAGAACTGAACACTGAAGCTTTCTTT. The genes are TRBV10-3 and TRBJ1-1, with 7 bases identical to TRBD1. V shed 3 bases and J 0 bases; nucleotides not matched to a gene: 7. In germline, CDR1 is ENHRY, CDR2 SYGVKD. The CDR3 contains 16 residues.

Written as DNA, the CDR3 is TGTGCCAGCAGTTACCTCCGGGTCACAGATACGCAGTATTTT. Translating gives CASSYLRVTDTQYF. The chain is built from TRBV28 and TRBJ2-3; D gene ambiguous. Germline values: CDR1 MDHEN, CDR2 SYDVKM. The CDR3 has 14 residues. V dropped 4 bases and J dropped 2 bases, with 10 bases sitting between them.

The V call is TRBV7-9, the J call TRBJ2-7; 7 nucleotides line up with TRBD1. The ends lost 1 base at V and 3 bases at J; junction bases unmatched: 3. The CDR3 totals 14 residues. Germline lookup yields CDR1 SEHNR and CDR2 FQNEAQ (reference sequence). The chain's CDR3 is CASSLEGGGYEQYF. The DNA of the CDR3 is TGTGCCAGCAGCTTAGAAGGGGGCGGCTACGAGCAGTACTTC. Looking up the rest from reference TRBV7-9 and TRBJ2-7 gives the full variable domain: DTGVSQNPRHKITKRGQNVTFRCDPISEHNRLYWYRQTLGQGPEFLTYFQNEAQLEKSRLLSDRFSAERPKGSFSTLEIQRTEQGDSAMYLCASSLEGGGYEQYFGPGTRLTVT.

This chain uses TRBV5-6 with TRBJ1-4; no reliable D call. The ends were cut back, 0 bases at V and 6 bases at J, with 6 bases in the middle. Germline CDR1 SGHDT, CDR2 YYEEEE. The CDR3 spans 13 residues. The CDR3 bases are TGTGCCAGCAGCTTGGGCTCGGATGAAAAACTGTTTTTT. Amino acid sequence: CASSLGSDEKLFF. Supplemented by reference TRBV5-6 and TRBJ1-4, the full variable domain reads DAGVTQSPTHLIKTRGQQVTLRCSPKSGHDTVSWYQQALGQGPQFIFQYYEEEERQRGNFPDRFSGHQFPNYSSELNVNALLLGDSALYLCASSLGSDEKLFFGSGTQLSVL.

V gene TRBV5-1 combines with J gene TRBJ2-7; 10 bases are shared with TRBD1. CDR3 length: 14 residues. Germline assignment: CDR1 SGHRS and CDR2 YFSETQ. After removal of 4 bases from V and 2 bases from J, the junction contained 3 bases not matched to a gene. DNA for the CDR3: TGCGCCAGCAGCGGAGGACAGGGGGCCTACGAGCAGTACTTC. This gives the protein CASSGGQGAYEQYF.

V and J are TRBV15 and TRBJ2-1; no clear D. Per the germline V gene, CDR1 is LNHNV and CDR2 is YYDKDF (reference sequence). Between the trimmed V and J ends, which lost 0 bases and 8 bases, there was a span of 2 bases. There are 11 residues in the CDR3. This chain's CDR3 is CATSREYEQFF. The CDR3 DNA reads as TGTGCCACCAGCAGAGAGTATGAGCAGTTCTTC.

This rearrangement joins TRBV2 to TRBJ1-5; 10 bases are shared with TRBD1. CDR1 SNHLY and CDR2 FYNNEI come from the germline V gene. The CDR3 loop spans 15 amino acids. J gave up 5 bases and V 4 bases, and 5 bases lay outside the gene matches. CDR3 region: CASSGQGAKDQPQHF. CDR3 DNA sequence: TGTGCCAGCAGTGGACAGGGGGCGAAGGATCAGCCCCAGCATTTT. Looking up the rest from reference TRBV2 and TRBJ1-5 gives the full variable domain: EPEVTQTPSHQVTQMGQEVILRCVPISNHLYFYWYRQILGQKVEFLVSFYNNEISEKSEIFDDQFSVERPDGSNFTLKIRSTKLEDSAMYFCASSGQGAKDQPQHFGDGTRLSIL.

The V and J genes are TRBV27 and TRBJ1-5, with TRBD1 identical over 9 bases. Trimming cost V 5 bases and J 2 bases; bases outside gene matches: 7. Germline loops: CDR1 MNHEY, CDR2 SMNVEV (reference sequence). The CDR3 consists of 16 residues. The CDR3 region has the DNA TGTGCCAGCAGTCAATCCGGGACAGGGCGCAATCAGCCCCAGCATTTT. Its protein is CASSQSGTGRNQPQHF.

This clone showed up just once. The rearrangement joins TRBV18 to TRBJ2-5; no clear D. CDR3 length equals 15 residues. V lost 2 bases and J lost 2, with 12 bases in between. The germline CDR1 and CDR2 sequences are KGHSH and LQKENI. CDR3 bases: TGTGCCAGCTCACCATCTCGGGCGCTGCAAGAGACCCAGTACTTC. This translates into CASSPSRALQETQYF.

This sequence joins TRBV6-6 and TRBJ1-1, with 7 bases identical to TRBD1. The CDR3 runs to 14 residues. Germline V gives CDR1 MNHNY, CDR2 SVGAGI (reference sequence). The V segment lost 6 bases and the J segment 3 bases; nucleotides outside the gene matches: 7. The CDR3 sequence: CASRIGQDDTEAFF. The DNA for the CDR3 is TGTGCCAGCAGAATAGGACAGGACGACACTGAAGCTTTCTTT.

The count of this clone is one. The CDR3 DNA is TGTGCCAGCGGGATTCAGCGGGGGGGGAGCACAGATACGCAGTATTTT. Its protein is CASGIQRGGSTDTQYF. The chain employs TRBV2 and TRBJ2-3; TRBD2 matches at 10 bases. Per germline, CDR1 SNHLY and CDR2 FYNNEI. V shed 8 bases, J shed 0 bases, and the junction held 8 bases outside the gene matches. The CDR3 runs 16 residues.

CDR3 DNA: TGTGCCAGCAGCTTTATGCCGGGGGGCACAGATACGCAGTATTTT. This translates into CASSFMPGGTDTQYF. The chain has TRBV7-3 and TRBJ2-3, with D tentatively TRBD2 (6 bases). This CDR3 region has 15 residues. The V end lost 3 bases, the J end lost 1 base, and 11 bases lay between the germline ends. From germline, CDR1 is SGHTA and CDR2 FQGTGA.

The genes are TRBV6-6 and TRBJ2-1, with D unclear. The V gene lost 4 bases and the J gene lost 0 bases, with 4 bases spanning the gap. From germline, CDR1 is MNHNY and CDR2 SVGAGI (reference sequence). The length of the CDR3 is 13 residues. CDR3 residues: CASSSSSYNEQFF. DNA of the CDR3: TGTGCCAGCAGTTCTAGCTCCTACAATGAGCAGTTCTTC.

The sample holds one count of this clone. The chain joins TRBV6-5 to TRBJ2-7, with D unresolved. The CDR3 totals 13 residues. Germline V gene sequence: CDR1 MNHEY, CDR2 SVGAGI. Trimming pared 2 bases from V and 0 bases from J, leaving 5 bases between. The CDR3 DNA sequence: TGTGCCAGCAGTTACGAAGTCTCCTACGAGCAGTACTTC. Amino acid sequence: CASSYEVSYEQYF.

The V call is TRBV7-2, the J call TRBJ2-1; 7 bases line up with TRBD2. V dropped 1 base and J dropped 3; count of bases not matched to a gene: 3. The CDR3 length is 15 residues. CDR1 and CDR2 from the germline V gene are SGHTA and FQGNSA. The CDR3 bases are TGTGCCAGCAGCTTAGGGGCTAGCGGCTACAATGAGCAGTTCTTC. This translates into CASSLGASGYNEQFF.

The chain recombines TRBV27 with TRBJ2-1; a possible D gene is TRBD2 (5 bases). CDR1 MNHEY and CDR2 SMNVEV come from the germline V gene (reference sequence). V was shortened by 2 bases and J by 0 bases, with 11 bases between the two germline ends. The CDR3 has 16 residues. The DNA of the CDR3 is TGTGCCAGCAGTTTACGAGCGGTTAGCTCCTACAATGAGCAGTTCTTC. Translation: CASSLRAVSSYNEQFF.

This rearrangement joins TRBV6-5 to TRBJ2-7, with D possibly being TRBD1 or TRBD2 (5 bases each). V gave up 0 bases and J gave up 7 bases, with 13 bases separating them. The CDR3 sequence is 14 residues long. CDR1 and CDR2 (germline): MNHEY, SVGAGI. DNA for the CDR3: TGTGCCAGCAGTTACTCCGGGACGGCCGTTGAGCAGTACTTC. Amino acids: CASSYSGTAVEQYF.

This chain connects TRBV5-1 to TRBJ2-5; TRBD2 matches 12 bases. Trimming removed 4 bases from V and 4 bases from J; junction bases left unmatched: 5. This CDR3 has 15 amino acids. Germline loops: CDR1 SGHRS, CDR2 YFSETQ. The CDR3 loop reads CASSALAGGPETQYF. The CDR3 nucleotides are TGCGCCAGCAGCGCACTAGCGGGGGGTCCAGAGACCCAGTACTTC.

The chain combines TRBV13 with TRBJ2-7, with D possibly being TRBD1 (5 bases). Germline V gives CDR1 PRHDT, CDR2 FYEKMQ (reference sequence). This CDR3 comprises 14 residues. Trimming pared 1 base from V and 5 bases from J, leaving 12 bases between. CDR3 region: CASSLVSRAHEQYF. CDR3 coding DNA: TGTGCCAGCAGCTTAGTCTCCAGGGCCCACGAGCAGTACTTC.

This clone was seen a few times. This chain joins TRBV7-9 and TRBJ2-1; 8 bases align to TRBD1. The V gene end was trimmed by 5 bases and the J gene end by 8 bases; junction bases not matched to a gene: 8. Germline V lookup: CDR1 SEHNR, CDR2 FQNEAQ (reference sequence). The CDR3 has 14 residues. The CDR3 reads CASSLADRDYEQFF. The CDR3, as DNA: TGTGCCAGCAGCCTCGCGGACAGGGACTATGAGCAGTTCTTC.

The chain recombines TRBV27 with TRBJ1-6, with a tentative D call TRBD1 (5 bases). The CDR3 length is 15 residues. Between the trimmed V and J ends, which lost 4 bases and 6 bases, there was a span of 13 bases. Germline CDR1 is MNHEY and CDR2 is SMNVEV (reference sequence). As DNA, the CDR3 is TGTGCCAGCAGTTATCGTAGGGGAGGTAATTCACCCCTCCACTTT. Amino acid sequence: CASSYRRGGNSPLHF.

The J gene is TRBJ2-2, the V gene TRBV2, with TRBD2 matching over 7 bases. V lost 3 bases and J lost 4; bases outside the gene matches: 5. This CDR3 comprises 15 residues. CDR1 is SNHLY and CDR2 is FYNNEI in the germline V gene. This chain's CDR3 is CASSDGASGTGELFF. DNA of the CDR3: TGTGCCAGCAGTGATGGGGCTAGCGGCACCGGGGAGCTGTTTTTT.

V is TRBV29-1 and J is TRBJ2-3; 16 bases align to TRBD2. Unmatched junction bases numbered 5, after V lost 8 bases and J lost 0 bases. The CDR3 has 16 amino acids. Germline V gives CDR1 SQVTM, CDR2 ANQGSEA. The CDR3 spells CSSGLAGGESTDTQYF. In DNA, the CDR3 is TGCAGCTCGGGACTAGCGGGGGGGGAGAGCACAGATACGCAGTATTTT.